This T cell receptor (beta chain) was recovered during a study of blood T cell repertoires in COVID-19. Across the whole study: Acute-phase and convalescent COVID-19 samples originated in the United States, Italy and Spain. The cDNA or gDNA used as material had been derived from T cells, B-cell-depleted T cells, or PBMCs.

How the authors handled the data: How many nucleated cells were present was estimated from reference gene primer amplification. The method was immunoSEQ multiplex PCR; TCRdb's version includes in-frame clones alone and lacks a portion of them. The V and J calls and clone size were taken over from that table, and D and trimming were inferred from the DNA. Of 140,000 to 150,000 clones in the sample, approximately 79% were seen once. This CDR3 comprises 14 residues. CDR1 MGHRA and CDR2 YSYEKL come from the germline V gene. The ends were cut back, 5 bases at V and 2 bases at J, with 12 bases in the middle.

The chain is built from TRBV4-1 and TRBJ2-5, with D perhaps matching TRBD2 (6 bases). Material: peripheral blood. This sequence was found in a man aged 45 to 65 with active or convalescent COVID-19. The chain's CDR3 is CASSAGRSQETQYF. The CDR3 DNA reads as TGCGCCAGCAGCGCGGGACGGTCACAAGAGACCCAGTACTTC.